Described below is a single TCR beta chain sequence and its context. Its target is unknown. The study sampled nominally healthy donors, though unrecorded immune exposures were likely. This entry is derived from a study of cytomegalovirus exposure and HLA in healthy donors. The CDR3 spans 15 residues. V gave up 0 bases and J gave up 9 bases, with 12 bases separating them. Germline V gene data show CDR1 as PRHDT and CDR2 as FYEKMQ (reference sequence). Primers included in the PCR were 60 Vbeta and 13 Jbeta primers. The table came from immunoSEQ multiplex PCR; TCRdb's copy has only in-frame clones and leaves some out. Of roughly 99,000 clones listed, approximately 81% are singletons. Overall study findings and caveats: Further analysis was carried out later, and it showed several of the most significant clusters appearing linked to common viral pathogens. Association of a missense DCLRE1C variant with TCR beta V- and J-gene trimming was reported in a later analysis. Listed as cytomegalovirus-associated were 150 to 200 TCR beta chains.

The chain carries TRBV13 and TRBJ1-6; no clear D gene. Input material: PBMCs. The source is a male donor in good health and CMV-seropositive. The CDR3 protein is CASSLGVLGSSPLHF. The DNA of the CDR3 is TGTGCCAGCAGCTTAGGGGTGCTGGGGAGTTCACCCCTCCACTTT. Using reference TRBV13 and TRBJ1-6 for the parts outside the CDR3, the full variable domain is AAGVIQSPRHLIKEKRETATLKCYPIPRHDTVYWYQQGPGQDPQFLISFYEKMQSDKGSIPDRFSAQQFSDYHSELNMSSLELGDSALYFCASSLGVLGSSPLHFGNGTRLTVT.